These T cell receptor beta chains were read from a single sample in a study of T cells after yellow fever vaccination. One entry per CDR3 protein, called by TCRdb with MiXCR from the 5' RACE reads. The table lists 450,000 to 550,000 distinct CDR3 sequences, 20% to 25% of them singletons. The sequencing here drew on PBMCs, taken 20 to 25 days after the first yellow fever vaccination. These receptors originate from a man aged 18 to 35 who received the YFV17D yellow fever vaccine. CDR3s include the opening cysteine and the closing phenylalanine or tryptophan. D genes are given only for firm matches. Only some rows state a clone size, as once, few, many or a class for expanded clones.

NA	TRBV10-3	TRBJ1-1	TRBD1	16	TGTGCCATCAGACCCGAGACAGGGGCTGAGGGGACTGAAGCTTTCTTT	CAIRPETGAEGTEAFF
NA	TRBV6-1	TRBJ2-5	TRBD1	15	TGTGCCAGCAGCGAACGAGGGACAGGTCAAGAGACCCAGTACTTC	CASSERGTGQETQYF
NA	TRBV4-2	TRBJ2-7	NA	14	TGTGCCAGCAGCCAAGTGCCCCCGGGCCACGAGCAGTACTTC	CASSQVPPGHEQYF
NA	TRBV30	TRBJ2-7	TRBD2	15	TGTGCCTGGATCCCCAAGGGAGGGCTCCCCTACGAGCAGTACTTC	CAWIPKGGLPYEQYF
NA	TRBV29-1	TRBJ2-2	NA	14	TGCAGCGTTGAAGCACAGGGAGGTGGCGGGGAGCTGTTTTTT	CSVEAQGGGGELFF
few	TRBV13	TRBJ2-2	NA	15	TGTGCCAGCAGCTTATACTGGGCGAACACCGGGGAGCTGTTTTTT	CASSLYWANTGELFF
NA	TRBV11-2	TRBJ2-3	TRBD2	16	TGTGCCAGCACCCAACGCGGGGGGTTGATCACAGATACGCAGTATTTT	CASTQRGGLITDTQYF
NA	TRBV7-2	TRBJ2-2	NA	16	TGTGCCAGCAGCTCCCGACAGGCAGCGAACACCGGGGAGCTGTTTTTT	CASSSRQAANTGELFF
NA	TRBV3-1	TRBJ1-4	NA	13	TGTGCCAGCAGCCAAGGAGAGAATGAAAAACTGTTTTTT	CASSQGENEKLFF
NA	TRBV6-5	TRBJ2-1	NA	11	TGTGCCAGCAGCAACTTCAATGAGCAGTTCTTC	CASSNFNEQFF
once	TRBV20-1	TRBJ2-3	NA	11	TGCAGTGCTGCCAGGGCAGATACGCAGTATTTT	CSAARADTQYF
few	TRBV7-2	TRBJ1-6	NA	15	TGTGCCAGCAGCTTAGGTCGGTCAGGGACTTCACCCCTCCACTTT	CASSLGRSGTSPLHF
many	TRBV27	TRBJ2-2	NA	16	TGTGCCAGCAGTTTATCGACGGGGGGCCTCACCGGGGAGCTGTTTTTT	CASSLSTGGLTGELFF
NA	TRBV20-1	TRBJ2-1	NA	14	TGCTCCTCCTTAGGGGGGGGTACCTACAATGAGCAGTTCTTC	CSSLGGGTYNEQFF
NA	TRBV12-3/TRBV12-4	TRBJ1-3	NA	15	TGTGCCAGCAGTTCGACAGTCGACCCTGGAAACACCATATATTTT	CASSSTVDPGNTIYF
few	TRBV6-1	TRBJ2-7	NA	15	TGTGCCAGCAGGCAGGGGCAGGGAGGCGCCTACGAGCAGTACTTC	CASRQGQGGAYEQYF
NA	TRBV7-6	TRBJ1-1	NA	13	TGTGCCAGCAGCTTAGGGCCCCTGACTGAAGCTTTCTTT	CASSLGPLTEAFF
few	TRBV27	TRBJ2-5	TRBD1	16	TGTGCCAGCAGTTTAGGACCCACAGGGGCTCAAGAGACCCAGTACTTC	CASSLGPTGAQETQYF
few	TRBV19	TRBJ1-2	NA	14	TGTGCCTGCAAAAACAGCCCCGGGGGGTATGGCTACACCTTC	CACKNSPGGYGYTF
NA	TRBV6-1	TRBJ1-2	NA	13	TGTGCCAGCAGTGCGGGGGTTAACTATGGCTACACCTTC	CASSAGVNYGYTF
NA	TRBV4-1	TRBJ1-3	NA	17	TGCGCCAGCAGCCAAGGGAGGCAGGAGGGCTCTGGAAACACCATATATTTT	CASSQGRQEGSGNTIYF
few	TRBV2	TRBJ2-1	NA	13	TGTGCCAGCACGAGGGGTACTTACAATGAGCAGTTCTTC	CASTRGTYNEQFF